This is a list of T cell receptor beta chains from one sample in a study of blood T cell repertoires in COVID-19. TCRdb's copy holds only in-frame clones and misses some; the assay was immunoSEQ multiplex PCR. The sample includes over 65,000 clones, 90% of them seen just once. Sequenced: peripheral blood. All receptors come from a human donor in a cohort sampled during active COVID-19. CDR3s include the opening cysteine and the closing phenylalanine or tryptophan. Each record gives: D gene, CDR3 length, clone size, J gene, V gene, CDR3 protein, CDR3 DNA. The D gene is left open where the match is weak. Size tells how often a clone was seen (once, few, many) or the class of an expanded clone, and some rows leave it out.

D gene: -
CDR3 length: 13
clone size: -
J gene: TRBJ1-1
V gene: TRBV29-1
CDR3 protein: CSVEGQENTEAFF
CDR3 DNA: TGCAGCGTTGAAGGACAGGAGAACACTGAAGCTTTCTTT

D gene: -
CDR3 length: 13
clone size: -
J gene: TRBJ2-7
V gene: TRBV7-9
CDR3 protein: CASSLADTYEQYF
CDR3 DNA: TGTGCCAGCAGCTTAGCCGACACCTACGAGCAGTACTTC

D gene: -
CDR3 length: 14
clone size: -
J gene: TRBJ1-5
V gene: TRBV4-3
CDR3 protein: CASSQAPGIQPQHF
CDR3 DNA: TGCGCCAGCAGCCAAGCCCCAGGGATTCAGCCCCAGCATTTT

D gene: -
CDR3 length: 12
clone size: -
J gene: TRBJ2-7
V gene: TRBV20-1
CDR3 protein: CSANDLSHEQYF
CDR3 DNA: TGCAGTGCTAATGACCTTTCCCACGAGCAGTACTTC

D gene: -
CDR3 length: 16
clone size: -
J gene: TRBJ2-2
V gene: TRBV19
CDR3 protein: CASSIRELRGIGELFF
CDR3 DNA: TGTGCCAGTAGTATAAGGGAACTTAGGGGCATCGGGGAGCTGTTTTTT

D gene: -
CDR3 length: 13
clone size: -
J gene: TRBJ1-1
V gene: TRBV5-1
CDR3 protein: CASSLDRNTEAFF
CDR3 DNA: TGCGCCAGCAGCTTAGACAGGAACACTGAAGCTTTCTTT

D gene: -
CDR3 length: 15
clone size: once
J gene: TRBJ2-7
V gene: TRBV5-4
CDR3 protein: CASSPRAGASYEQYF
CDR3 DNA: TGTGCCAGCAGCCCCCGGGCAGGGGCCTCCTACGAGCAGTACTTC

D gene: TRBD2
CDR3 length: 17
clone size: -
J gene: TRBJ2-5
V gene: TRBV6-6
CDR3 protein: CASSPGLAGGPLETQYF
CDR3 DNA: TGTGCCAGCAGTCCGGGACTAGCGGGAGGGCCCTTGGAGACCCAGTACTTC

D gene: TRBD2
CDR3 length: 16
clone size: -
J gene: TRBJ2-1
V gene: TRBV5-1
CDR3 protein: CASSLQLAGDVGEQFF
CDR3 DNA: TGCGCCAGCAGCTTGCAACTAGCGGGAGATGTAGGTGAGCAGTTCTTC

D gene: TRBD2
CDR3 length: 15
clone size: once
J gene: TRBJ2-1
V gene: TRBV18
CDR3 protein: CASSPQREGLNEQFF
CDR3 DNA: TGTGCCAGCTCACCACAGCGGGAGGGACTTAATGAGCAGTTCTTC

D gene: -
CDR3 length: 16
clone size: -
J gene: TRBJ2-3
V gene: TRBV6-5
CDR3 protein: CASSYTIIAGTDTQYF
CDR3 DNA: TGTGCCAGCAGTTACACGATAATAGCGGGCACAGATACGCAGTATTTT

D gene: TRBD2
CDR3 length: 15
clone size: once
J gene: TRBJ2-1
V gene: TRBV14
CDR3 protein: CASSHLAGGYNEQFF
CDR3 DNA: TGTGCCAGCAGCCATTTAGCGGGAGGGTACAATGAGCAGTTCTTC

D gene: TRBD2
CDR3 length: 16
clone size: once
J gene: TRBJ2-3
V gene: TRBV5-1
CDR3 protein: CASSLGPSGNTDTQYF
CDR3 DNA: TGCGCCAGCAGCTTGGGTCCTAGCGGTAACACAGATACGCAGTATTTT

D gene: -
CDR3 length: 15
clone size: -
J gene: TRBJ2-3
V gene: TRBV6-1
CDR3 protein: CASSDLWTGTDTQYF
CDR3 DNA: TGTGCCAGCAGTGATCTATGGACAGGCACAGATACGCAGTATTTT